This TCR beta chain is drawn from a study of OX40 agonist ivuxolimab in advanced cancers. Across the whole study: Patients were given ivuxolimab, an antibody that agonizes OX40 (CD134). Points from the study as a whole: At 0.1 to 3.0 mg/kg, clonal expansion of CD4+ and CD8+ blood T cells had occurred by week 6.

Sequenced by immunoSEQ multiplex PCR; TCRdb stores in-frame clones only, minus some. Of tens of thousands of clones in the sample, 89% were seen once. Germline V CDR1 and CDR2: LNHDA, SQIVND (reference sequence). Trimming took 6 bases from V and 7 from J; bases not matched to a gene: 8. The CDR3 spans 15 residues. With respect to this clone: The target antigen is unknown.

At baseline, cycle 4 day 1, and cycle 7 day 1, blood was sampled. Specimen: CD4+ or CD8+ T cells sorted from blood, collected in a trial of the OX40 agonist ivuxolimab. The chain employs TRBV19 and TRBJ2-1; 11 bases are shared with TRBD2. The TCR was taken from an adult with an advanced solid tumor such as melanoma, head and neck, liver or kidney cancer. CDR3 sequence: CASSASGGIGNEQFF. CDR3 DNA sequence: TGTGCCAGTAGCGCTAGCGGGGGGATAGGGAATGAGCAGTTCTTC.